The 27 T cell receptor beta chains listed next were all sequenced from one sample in a study of blood T cell repertoires in COVID-19. Clones were read by immunoSEQ multiplex PCR, and TCRdb kept only the in-frame ones, dropping some. The table lists 70,000 to 80,000 clones, roughly 84% of them singletons, with approximately 12% in the top ten. Sequencing used peripheral blood. These receptors originate from a human donor in a cohort sampled during active COVID-19.

The V call is TRBV11-2, the J call TRBJ1-2; 9 nucleotides align to TRBD1. Germline loops: CDR1 SGHAT, CDR2 FQNNGV. The CDR3 has 15 residues. After removal of 5 bases from V and 2 bases from J, the junction contained 6 bases not matched to a gene. CDR3 in amino acids: CASSRPGTGNYGYTF. CDR3 in DNA: TGTGCCAGCAGCCGTCCCGGGACAGGGAACTATGGCTACACCTTC.

This clone was seen once. The chain joins TRBV19 to TRBJ1-5, with D tentatively TRBD1 (6 bases). Per germline, CDR1 LNHDA and CDR2 SQIVND (reference sequence). The CDR3 spans 15 residues. V shed 7 bases and J shed 1 base, with 14 bases lying between them. The CDR3 bases are TGTGCCAGTACCCCGGGGCAGGGGAGCAATCAGCCCCAGCATTTT. It yields the protein CASTPGQGSNQPQHF.

This chain joins TRBV7-2 and TRBJ1-5; no definite D call. V gave up 6 bases and J gave up 3 bases, with 6 bases separating them. The CDR3 has 12 amino acids. CDR1 SGHTA and CDR2 FQGNSA come from the germline V gene. CDR3 DNA sequence: TGTGCCAGCAGTCTGTACAATCAGCCCCAGCATTTT. It translates to CASSLYNQPQHF.

The chain is built from TRBV29-1 and TRBJ1-1; 8 bases map to TRBD1. This CDR3 is 18 amino acids long. CDR1 SQVTM and CDR2 ANQGSEA come from the germline V gene. The trim removed 6 bases at V and 0 bases at J, leaving 18 bases unmatched. The CDR3 DNA is TGCAGCGTGACCCTTTACTTGGACAGGGAATCCCTGAACACTGAAGCTTTCTTT. This gives the protein CSVTLYLDRESLNTEAFF.

The chain's CDR3 is CASSFLSGGAKNIQYF. The CDR3 coding sequence is TGTGCCAGCAGTTTTTTGTCAGGCGGGGCCAAAAACATTCAGTACTTC. The chain joins TRBV28 to TRBJ2-4, with D maybe TRBD2 (5 bases). The CDR3 spans 16 residues. Between the trimmed V and J ends, which lost 3 bases and 1 base, there was a span of 13 bases. Germline V gene data show CDR1 as MDHEN and CDR2 as SYDVKM.

The chain couples TRBV20-1 to TRBJ2-5; weak D call: TRBD2 (5 bases). The germline V gene has CDR1 DFQATT and CDR2 SNEGSKA (reference sequence). The V and J ends lost 7 bases and 4 bases respectively, with 10 bases between them. This CDR3 has 11 amino acids. This chain's CDR3 is CSVGRVETQYF. The CDR3 DNA follows: TGCAGTGTCGGGCGGGTAGAGACCCAGTACTTC.

This chain uses TRBV28 with TRBJ2-1, with TRBD2 identical over 7 bases. The CDR3 is 14 amino acids. The ends lost 7 bases at V and 1 base at J; junction bases unmatched: 4. In germline, CDR1 is MDHEN, CDR2 SYDVKM. The CDR3 sequence is CASIGGRSYNEQFF. In DNA, the CDR3 is TGTGCCAGCATCGGGGGGAGGTCCTACAATGAGCAGTTCTTC. Based on the CDR3 plus reference TRBV28 and TRBJ2-1, the full variable domain is DVKVTQSSRYLVKRTGEKVFLECVQDMDHENMFWYRQDPGLGLRLIYFSYDVKMKEKGDIPEGYSVSREKKERFSLILESASTNQTSMYLCASIGGRSYNEQFFGPGTRLTVL.

The chain has TRBV30 and TRBJ1-2; unclear D gene. V was shortened by 3 bases and J by 8 bases, with 16 bases between the two germline ends. Looked up from germline, CDR1 is GTSNPN and CDR2 is SVGIG (reference sequence). The length of the CDR3 is 13 residues. CDR3: CAWRGGGVGGYTF. The CDR3 DNA sequence: TGTGCCTGGAGAGGAGGAGGCGTTGGAGGCTACACCTTC.

CDR3 sequence reads: CASSEQGFGQETQYF. As DNA, the CDR3 is TGTGCCAGCAGTGAACAGGGCTTTGGCCAAGAGACCCAGTACTTC. This chain connects TRBV2 to TRBJ2-5; possibly TRBD1 for D (5 bases). The V gene lost 2 bases and the J gene lost 1 base, with 11 bases spanning the gap. The CDR3 is 15 amino acids. Germline loops: CDR1 SNHLY, CDR2 FYNNEI.

V usage is TRBV19 and J usage is TRBJ2-3, with TRBD2 as a possible D gene (6 bases). The CDR3 extends over 15 amino acids. CDR1 and CDR2 (germline): LNHDA, SQIVND (reference sequence). Between the trimmed V and J ends, which lost 2 bases and 6 bases, there was a span of 15 bases. The CDR3 loop reads CASSIRTTRRDTQYF. The CDR3 DNA follows: TGTGCCAGTAGTATACGGACTACCCGCCGGGATACGCAGTATTTT.

The chain is built from TRBV6-1 and TRBJ2-5, with TRBD2 matching over 13 bases. Germline V gene sequence: CDR1 MNHNS, CDR2 SASEGT. The CDR3 is made up of 17 amino acids. V was pared by 2 bases and J by 4 bases, with 7 bases of the junction left unmatched. The CDR3 DNA reads as TGTGCCAGCAGTGAACCCTGGACTAGCGGGAGCAGAGAGACCCAGTACTTC. It yields the protein CASSEPWTSGSRETQYF.

The chain joins TRBV5-4 to TRBJ2-5, with 9 bases fitting TRBD1. CDR3 size: 17 residues. The V segment lost 0 bases and the J segment 4 bases; nucleotides outside the gene matches: 10. Germline CDR1 and CDR2: SGHNT and YYREEE (reference sequence). The CDR3 coding sequence is TGTGCCAGCAGCTTGGATCCCGCCGGGACAGGGACAGAGACCCAGTACTTC. Protein product: CASSLDPAGTGTETQYF.

This chain links TRBV4-1 with TRBJ2-3, with TRBD2 identical over 13 bases. Germline lookup yields CDR1 MGHRA and CDR2 YSYEKL. J gave up 4 bases and V 2 bases, and 12 bases lay outside the gene matches. The CDR3 is 19 residues long. CDR3 DNA sequence: TGCGCCAGCAGCCAAAAACTAGCGGGGGGGCCAGGGAGGGCAGATACGCAGTATTTT. Its translation: CASSQKLAGGPGRADTQYF.

The genes are TRBV2 and TRBJ2-4; D is ambiguous. Germline V lookup: CDR1 SNHLY, CDR2 FYNNEI. Trimming took 8 bases from V and 0 from J, leaving 17 bases between them. The CDR3 contains 16 residues. The CDR3 is CASSGAGSLAKNIQYF. DNA for the CDR3: TGTGCCAGCTCTGGAGCCGGGTCACTAGCCAAAAACATTCAGTACTTC.

The CDR3, as DNA: TGTGCCAGCACTACCCACGAAGGAGTCGGCGAGCAGTACTTC. Its translation: CASTTHEGVGEQYF. This chain uses TRBV2 with TRBJ2-7; no clear D. Between the trimmed V and J ends, which lost 7 bases and 6 bases, there was a span of 19 bases. This CDR3 region has 14 residues. Germline lookup yields CDR1 SNHLY and CDR2 FYNNEI.

DNA for the CDR3: TGTGCCAGCAGCCAAGAAGACAGGCTGAACTATGGCTACACCTTC. It encodes CASSQEDRLNYGYTF. The chain uses TRBV3-1 (or the pseudogene TRBV3-2) and TRBJ1-2; D may be TRBD1 (6 bases). The CDR3 has 15 residues. V lost 0 bases and J lost 2, with 10 bases in between. Per germline, CDR1 LGHDT and CDR2 YNNKEL (reference sequence).

The chain couples TRBV27 to TRBJ2-7; 8 bases map to TRBD1. The CDR3 length is 15 residues. The germline V gene encodes CDR1 MNHEY and CDR2 SMNVEV (reference sequence). Trimming cost V 5 bases and J 3 bases; bases outside gene matches: 9. The chain's CDR3 is CASSPRTGKIYEQYF. DNA of the CDR3: TGTGCCAGCAGTCCGAGGACAGGGAAAATCTACGAGCAGTACTTC.

The rearrangement uses TRBV28 and TRBJ1-2; a weak D match, TRBD1 (5 bases). The V and J ends lost 5 bases and 3 bases respectively, with 16 bases between them. In germline, CDR1 is MDHEN, CDR2 SYDVKM. The CDR3 consists of 15 residues. The CDR3 DNA reads as TGTGCCAGCAGTGCCCCCGCGGGGGTCGACTATGGCTACACCTTC. It encodes CASSAPAGVDYGYTF.

V is TRBV11-2 and J is TRBJ1-4; D gene unclear. This CDR3 has 15 residues. With 2 bases removed from V and 2 bases from J, the gap between germline ends came to 9 bases. Germline V gene lookup returns CDR1 SGHAT and CDR2 FQNNGV. The CDR3 DNA follows: TGTGCCAGCAGCTTACGGGGAGCTACTAATGAAAAACTGTTTTTT. This codes for CASSLRGATNEKLFF.

This clone was counted a few times. The chain uses TRBV5-4 and TRBJ1-1; weak D call: TRBD1 (5 bases). The CDR3 spans 14 residues. V shed 0 bases and J shed 4 bases, with 10 bases lying between them. Germline lookup yields CDR1 SGHNT and CDR2 YYREEE (reference sequence). CDR3 protein: CASSLAGGRTEAFF. In DNA, the CDR3 is TGTGCCAGCAGCTTGGCCGGGGGTCGCACTGAAGCTTTCTTT.

Here the CDR3 reads CASTLLGGSYNEQFF. DNA of the CDR3: TGTGCCAGCACCTTGCTAGGGGGCTCCTACAATGAGCAGTTCTTC. This sequence joins TRBV2 and TRBJ2-1; D perhaps matches TRBD1 (6 bases). V was shortened by 7 bases and J by 0 bases, with 13 bases between the two germline ends. The CDR3 has 15 residues. From germline, CDR1 is SNHLY and CDR2 FYNNEI.

J is TRBJ1-3 and V is TRBV5-1, with D possibly TRBD1 on 6 matching bases. The CDR3 spans 15 residues. The V and J ends lost 0 bases and 4 bases respectively, with 11 bases between them. Germline V gene sequence: CDR1 SGHRS, CDR2 YFSETQ. CDR3 DNA sequence: TGCGCCAGCAGCTTGGATGGGACATGGGGAAACACCATATATTTT. This translates into CASSLDGTWGNTIYF.

The rearrangement joins TRBV21-1 to TRBJ2-3; the table gives TRBD2 as D, unverified against the DNA. TRBV21-1 is designated a pseudogene. This CDR3 has 15 residues. As DNA, the CDR3 is TGTGCCAGCAACCCGACTAGCGGGAGCACAGATACGCAGTATTTT. Its translation: CASNPTSGSTDTQYF.

The CDR3 loop reads CASIRGNQETQYF. DNA for the CDR3: TGTGCCAGCATTAGGGGGAACCAAGAGACCCAGTACTTC. The V and J genes are TRBV2 and TRBJ2-5, with D tentatively TRBD1 (6 bases). CDR1 and CDR2 from the germline V gene are SNHLY and FYNNEI. The CDR3 spans 13 residues. V was cut by 7 bases and J by 0 bases, with 9 bases left in between.

The CDR3 protein is CASSFGGVNQPQHF. The CDR3 coding sequence is TGTGCCAGCAGTTTTGGAGGGGTCAATCAGCCCCAGCATTTT. This chain connects TRBV28 to TRBJ1-5; perhaps TRBD1 as D (5 bases). The V end was cut by 3 bases, the J end by 3 bases, with 9 bases between. The CDR3 totals 14 residues. Germline-derived CDR1 and CDR2 are MDHEN and SYDVKM.

The chain carries TRBV29-1 and TRBJ1-5; 8 bases are a match to TRBD1. Looked up from germline, CDR1 is SQVTM and CDR2 is ANQGSEA. This CDR3 contains 13 residues. V shed 4 bases and J 3 bases; nucleotides not matched to a gene: 2. Here the CDR3 reads CSVGTGTNQPQHF. As DNA, the CDR3 is TGCAGCGTTGGGACAGGGACCAATCAGCCCCAGCATTTT.

The genes are TRBV7-9 and TRBJ2-2; TRBD1 aligns across 10 bases. The CDR3 has 15 amino acids. V lost 5 bases, J lost 4 bases, and 4 bases stayed unmatched. Germline V gene sequence: CDR1 SEHNR, CDR2 FQNEAQ (reference sequence). CDR3 nucleotides: TGTGCCAGCAGCCAGACAGGGGGCCGCACCGGGGAGCTGTTTTTT. Translation gives CASSQTGGRTGELFF.